Below, 18 T cell receptor beta chains from the same sample are listed, as sequenced in a study of Ad26.COV2.S vaccination and SARS-CoV-2 variants. Treatment described: around 19 received Ad26.COV2.S at low or high dose, single or two shots; 5 received placebo; per-sample allocation not given. Collection of samples fell on day 63 after the first vaccine or placebo injection. TCRdb keeps only in-frame clones here, not all; method: immunoSEQ multiplex PCR. This table holds fewer than 400,000 clones, around four fifths found once. The sequencing here drew on peripheral blood, taken in a trial of Ad26.COV2.S vaccine versus placebo. The source of these receptors is a person aged 18-65 years who received the Ad26.COV2.S COVID-19 vaccine or a placebo.

Only a few counts were recorded for this clone. The chain links TRBV27 to TRBJ2-7; D not certain. The CDR3 totals 13 residues. V was trimmed by 6 bases and J by 2 bases, leaving 11 bases between them. Germline V gene data show CDR1 as MNHEY and CDR2 as SMNVEV (reference sequence). This CDR3 is CASSPLDAYEQYF. As DNA, the CDR3 is TGTGCCAGCAGCCCCCTGGATGCCTACGAGCAGTACTTC.

The rearrangement links TRBV7-2 to TRBJ1-6; 9 positions match TRBD1. Germline assignment: CDR1 SGHTA and CDR2 FQGNSA. CDR3 length: 15 residues. V shed 6 bases and J 8 bases; nucleotides not matched to a gene: 8. The chain's CDR3 is CASSLTGGKDSPLHF. CDR3 coding DNA: TGTGCCAGCAGTCTGACAGGGGGTAAGGATTCACCCCTCCACTTT.

J is TRBJ1-1 and V is TRBV2, with D perhaps matching TRBD1 (5 bases). The V gene lost 11 bases and the J gene lost 0 bases, with 19 bases spanning the gap. The CDR3 contains 15 residues. Per the germline V gene, CDR1 is SNHLY and CDR2 is FYNNEI. The CDR3 DNA reads as TGTGCCTGCCGAAGTTGGGACGGACTGAACACTGAAGCTTTCTTT. This codes for CACRSWDGLNTEAFF.

The chain couples TRBV7-9 to TRBJ2-2, with D perhaps matching TRBD1 (6 bases). Germline V lookup: CDR1 SEHNR, CDR2 FQNEAQ (reference sequence). The V end lost 3 bases, the J end lost 7 bases, and 21 bases lay between the germline ends. The CDR3 totals 17 residues. The CDR3 is CASSFRSPGAQGGELFF. DNA of the CDR3: TGTGCCAGCAGCTTTAGATCTCCAGGGGCCCAGGGCGGGGAGCTGTTTTTT.

This rearrangement joins TRBV5-1 to TRBJ1-1; D ambiguous. The length of the CDR3 is 16 residues. CDR1 is SGHRS, CDR2 YFSETQ, per germline. With 2 bases removed from V and 7 bases from J, the gap between germline ends came to 21 bases. CDR3 coding DNA: TGCGCCAGCAGCTTCGGCGCTAGTGGGGAGGGAAGTGAAGCTTTCTTT. Translation: CASSFGASGEGSEAFF.

The genes are TRBV2 and TRBJ2-1; D is perhaps TRBD1 (6 bases). This CDR3 contains 15 residues. The V and J ends lost 6 bases and 7 bases respectively, with 19 bases between them. Germline V gives CDR1 SNHLY, CDR2 FYNNEI. CDR3: CASSAGQLVQNEQFF. Written as DNA, the CDR3 is TGTGCCAGCAGCGCCGGACAGTTGGTACAGAATGAGCAGTTCTTC. Based on the CDR3 plus reference TRBV2 and TRBJ2-1, the full variable domain is EPEVTQTPSHQVTQMGQEVILRCVPISNHLYFYWYRQILGQKVEFLVSFYNNEISEKSEIFDDQFSVERPDGSNFTLKIRSTKLEDSAMYFCASSAGQLVQNEQFFGPGTRLTVL.

This clone has just a few counts. The chain is built from TRBV23-1 and TRBJ1-2; TRBD1 matches at 7 bases. TRBV23-1 falls under the ORF class, with uncertain function. Trimming cost V 4 bases and J 4 bases; bases outside gene matches: 3. CDR3 length equals 13 residues. The CDR3 here is CASSLGTAYGYTF. The CDR3 DNA reads as TGCGCCAGCAGTCTCGGGACAGCCTATGGCTACACCTTC.

J is TRBJ2-3 and V is TRBV6-5; D is perhaps TRBD1 (6 bases). Germline-derived CDR1 and CDR2 are MNHEY and SVGAGI. V was trimmed by 6 bases and J by 5 bases, leaving 9 bases between them. CDR3 length: 12 amino acids. The CDR3 is CASRGAGDTQYF. In DNA form, the CDR3 reads TGTGCCAGCAGGGGGGCAGGAGATACGCAGTATTTT.

The V and J genes are TRBV7-2 and TRBJ1-6; D not certain. Trimming removed 4 bases at V and 10 bases at J, with 17 bases between. Germline V CDR1 and CDR2: SGHTA, FQGNSA. The CDR3 extends over 15 amino acids. CDR3 nucleotides: TGTGCCAGCAGCTATCGTCTCGGGTTAAAGTCACCCCTCCACTTT. Protein sequence: CASSYRLGLKSPLHF.

This clone is a singleton in its sample. The CDR3: CASSTRGQTGGLHEQYF. The CDR3 coding sequence is TGTGCCAGCAGCACCAGAGGCCAGACAGGGGGCCTTCACGAGCAGTACTTC. V gene TRBV7-9 combines with J gene TRBJ2-7; 10 bases map to TRBD1. CDR1 SEHNR and CDR2 FQNEAQ come from the germline V gene (reference sequence). The CDR3 loop spans 17 amino acids. Losses at the gene ends were 5 bases for V and 5 bases for J; bases not matched to a gene: 15.

This chain connects TRBV27 to TRBJ1-4; TRBD1 matches 7 bases. Germline lookup yields CDR1 MNHEY and CDR2 SMNVEV (reference sequence). This CDR3 is built from 13 residues. The V gene end was trimmed by 6 bases and the J gene end by 3 bases; junction bases not matched to a gene: 1. The CDR3 spells CASSGTANEKLFF. The CDR3 DNA reads as TGTGCCAGCAGCGGGACAGCTAATGAAAAACTGTTTTTT.

V gene TRBV10-3 combines with J gene TRBJ1-2; D is unclear. Trimming shortened V by 7 bases and J by 4 bases, and 10 bases separated the two germline ends. The CDR3 is 12 amino acids. Germline V gene sequence: CDR1 ENHRY, CDR2 SYGVKD. CDR3 sequence: CAIKDGTYGYTF. CDR3 nucleotide sequence: TGTGCCATCAAGGACGGAACCTATGGCTACACCTTC.

The chain recombines TRBV10-1 with TRBJ2-5, with TRBD2 matching 11 bases. CDR3 length: 15 amino acids. Per the germline V gene, CDR1 is WNHNN and CDR2 is SYGVQD (reference sequence). V was clipped by 6 bases and J by 2 bases; unmatched bases: 5. The CDR3 sequence is CASSPSGGPQETQYF. CDR3 nucleotides: TGCGCCAGCAGCCCTAGCGGGGGGCCACAAGAGACCCAGTACTTC.

The chain has TRBV11-2 and TRBJ2-2; D uncertain. V shed 3 bases and J shed 0 bases, with 8 bases lying between them. Germline V gives CDR1 SGHAT, CDR2 FQNNGV. The CDR3 runs to 15 residues. CDR3 coding DNA: TGTGCCAGCAGCTTTCCTTATTCGAACACCGGGGAGCTGTTTTTT. It codes for CASSFPYSNTGELFF.

The J gene is TRBJ2-5, the V gene TRBV11-3; possibly TRBD2 for D (6 bases). Germline lookup yields CDR1 SGHNT and CDR2 YENEEA. Trimming removed 4 bases at V and 1 base at J, with 13 bases between. The CDR3 runs 15 residues. The CDR3 DNA reads TGTGCCAGCAGCTCCCCTAGGGGACTCCAAGAGACCCAGTACTTC. Translated: CASSSPRGLQETQYF.

The rearrangement joins TRBV12-5 to TRBJ1-1; D gene unclear. This CDR3 is 14 amino acids long. V dropped 0 bases and J dropped 4 bases, with 9 bases sitting between them. Germline V gives CDR1 LGHNT, CDR2 FRNRAP. The CDR3 DNA is TGTGCTAGTGGTTTGGTGGCCCAGAGCACTGAAGCTTTCTTT. It codes for CASGLVAQSTEAFF.

A word on this clone: The identical CDR3 is also encoded by other nucleotide sequences in the sample. The V gene is TRBV7-9, the J gene TRBJ1-5, with D hard to call. Trimming stripped 0 bases from V and 1 base from J, with 4 bases between. Germline CDR1 reads SEHNR; CDR2 reads FQNEAQ (reference sequence). The CDR3 extends over 14 amino acids. CDR3 coding DNA: TGTGCCAGCAGCTTAGCGGGCAGCAATCAGCCCCAGCATTTT. This translates into CASSLAGSNQPQHF.

This rearrangement joins TRBV19 to TRBJ2-3, with 12 bases that match TRBD2. Germline CDR1 is LNHDA and CDR2 is SQIVND (reference sequence). Trimming at V came to 0 bases and at J to 9 bases, leaving 13 bases not matched to a gene. This CDR3 region has 18 residues. In DNA, the CDR3 is TGTGCCAGTAGTATAGAGACTAGCGGGGGCGCCCTCCTTAAGACGCAGTATTTT. It codes for CASSIETSGGALLKTQYF.